This TCR beta chain comes out of a study of blood T cell repertoires in COVID-19. Looking at the study overall: The study drew acute and convalescent COVID-19 samples from the United States, Italy and Spain. PBMCs, B-cell-depleted T cells, or T cells provided the cDNA or gDNA that made up the material.

Patients from Seattle were sampled longitudinally, starting during active infection. Original processing methods: Quantification of nucleated cells was approximated via reference gene primer amplification. The method was immunoSEQ multiplex PCR; TCRdb's version includes in-frame clones alone and lacks a portion of them. V, J and clone size are taken as reported in that table, and D and trimming were inferred from the DNA itself. The sample includes 60,000 to 90,000 clones, about 85% of them seen just once. This TCR was recovered from a man aged 55-75 years with COVID-19, enrolled during active disease. Sequencing used peripheral blood.

The CDR3 loop is CASMSRTGFAEAFF. The CDR3 nucleotides read TGTGCCAGCATGTCTAGGACAGGGTTTGCTGAAGCTTTCTTT. The chain links TRBV6-5 to TRBJ1-1, with 8 bases that match TRBD1. The germline V gene encodes CDR1 MNHEY and CDR2 SVGAGI. This CDR3 is 14 amino acids long. J lost 6 bases, V lost 7 bases, and 10 bases had no gene match.